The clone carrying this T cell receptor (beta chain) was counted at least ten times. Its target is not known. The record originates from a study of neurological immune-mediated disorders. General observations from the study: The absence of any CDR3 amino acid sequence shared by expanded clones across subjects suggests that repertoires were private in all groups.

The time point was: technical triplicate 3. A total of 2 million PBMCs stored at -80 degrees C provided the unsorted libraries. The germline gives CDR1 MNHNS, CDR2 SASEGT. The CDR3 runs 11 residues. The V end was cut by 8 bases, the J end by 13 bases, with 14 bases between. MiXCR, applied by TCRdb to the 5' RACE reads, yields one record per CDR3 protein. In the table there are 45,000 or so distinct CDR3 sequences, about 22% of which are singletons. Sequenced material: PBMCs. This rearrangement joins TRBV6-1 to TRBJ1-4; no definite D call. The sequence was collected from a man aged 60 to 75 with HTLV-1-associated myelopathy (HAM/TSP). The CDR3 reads CASGGQLLLFF. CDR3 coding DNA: TGTGCCAGCGGAGGGCAATTATTACTGTTTTTT.